The text below deals with one TCR beta chain. Its antigen is unknown. The naive CD8 subset, CD45RO-negative cells positively selected for CCR7, excluded terminally differentiated effector memory CD45RA+ cells. Each of the donors was a healthy adult who was HIV-negative and had not had a recent acute infection or vaccination. Germline values: CDR1 ENHRY, CDR2 SYGVKD. This CDR3 spans 13 amino acids. Deletions cut 3 bases from V and 10 bases from J, with 13 bases between. The data were taken from a study of shared clonotypes between healthy human individuals. Over several immunoSEQ plates, each subset's genomic DNA was distributed in even portions. TCRdb's table, derived via immunoSEQ multiplex PCR, lists solely in-frame clones and lacks some. In the table there are about 2.2 million clones, approximately 94% of which are singletons. Study-level results: Investigators expected sequencing depth to affect clonotype sharing among donors. The study generally estimated greater richness for naive than memory subsets.

This chain uses TRBV10-3 with TRBJ2-1, with a tentative D call TRBD1 (5 bases). The material sequenced was naive CD8+ T cells from PBMCs. This receptor was taken from a man between 18 and 35 years old in good health. Some clones in this sample may be carry-over from other donors' samples. The CDR3 loop reads CAISDYRQPEQFF. The CDR3 region has the DNA TGTGCCATCAGTGATTACCGACAGCCGGAGCAGTTCTTC.